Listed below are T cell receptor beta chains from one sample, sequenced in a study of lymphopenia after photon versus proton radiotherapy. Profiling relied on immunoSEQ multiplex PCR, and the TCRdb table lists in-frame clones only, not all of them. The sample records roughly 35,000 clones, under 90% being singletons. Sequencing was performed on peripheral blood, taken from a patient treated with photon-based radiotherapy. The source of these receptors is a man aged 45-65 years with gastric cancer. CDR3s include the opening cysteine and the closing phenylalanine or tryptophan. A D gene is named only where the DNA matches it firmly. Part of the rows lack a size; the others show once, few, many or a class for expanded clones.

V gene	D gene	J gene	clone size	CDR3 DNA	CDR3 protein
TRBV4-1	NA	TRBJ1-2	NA	TGCGCCAGCAGCCAAGTCGACCGGGACAAACGGAGTAACACCTTC	CASSQVDRDKRSNTF
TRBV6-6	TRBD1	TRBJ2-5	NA	TGTGCCAGCAGTCCACGAGCCGACAGGGCCGGGGAGACCCAGTACTTC	CASSPRADRAGETQYF
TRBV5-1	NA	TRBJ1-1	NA	TGCGCCAGCAGCTTGGAAATAGAGAACACTGAAGCTTTCTTT	CASSLEIENTEAFF
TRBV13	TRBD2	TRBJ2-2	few	TGTGCCAGCAGCTTAGAAGGGCTAGCGGTGAACACCGGGGAGCTGTTTTTT	CASSLEGLAVNTGELFF
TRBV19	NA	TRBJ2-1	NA	TGTGCCAGTAGTAACCGTTTCTTCGGGAGTTTTAATGAGCAGTTCTTC	CASSNRFFGSFNEQFF
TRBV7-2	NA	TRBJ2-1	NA	TGTGCCAGCAGCTTGGGACTCAACAATGAGCAGTTCTTC	CASSLGLNNEQFF
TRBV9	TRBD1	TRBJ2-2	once	TGTGCCAGCAGCGGAGCCGGGACAGTGAACACCGGGGAGCTGTTTTTT	CASSGAGTVNTGELFF
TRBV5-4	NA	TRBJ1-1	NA	TGTGCCAGCAGCCCGACAGGAGACAGGAACACTGAAGCTTTCTTT	CASSPTGDRNTEAFF
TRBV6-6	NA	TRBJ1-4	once	TGTGCCAGCAGCCCCCGGGCTAATGAAAAACTGTTTTTT	CASSPRANEKLFF
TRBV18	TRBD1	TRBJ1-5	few	TGTGCCAGCTCACAGGGACCGGGACAGGGGAGGGAGCCCCAGCATTTT	CASSQGPGQGREPQHF
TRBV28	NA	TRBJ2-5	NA	TGTGCCAGCACGACGTCTGGTTGGAGAGAGACCCAGTACTTC	CASTTSGWRETQYF
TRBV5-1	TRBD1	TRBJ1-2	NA	TGCGCCAGCAGCAGAGACGCCGGGACAGGGGGCAACTATGGCTACACCTTC	CASSRDAGTGGNYGYTF
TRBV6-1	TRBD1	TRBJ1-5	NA	TGTGCCAGCAGTGAGGAGGACAGGGAGCACCAGCCCCAGCATTTT	CASSEEDREHQPQHF
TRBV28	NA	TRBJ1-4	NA	TGTGCCAGCAGTTTGGATCCGGGGCCCGGGGCAACTAATGAAAAACTGTTTTTT	CASSLDPGPGATNEKLFF
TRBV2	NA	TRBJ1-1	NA	TGTGCCAGCAGTGAATTCATATATGAAGCTTTCTTT	CASSEFIYEAFF
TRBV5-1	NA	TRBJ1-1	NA	TGCGCCAGCAGCCCCCTAAGGGGAGGCGTGAACACTGAAGCTTTCTTT	CASSPLRGGVNTEAFF
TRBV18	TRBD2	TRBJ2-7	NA	TGTGCCAGCTCACCGCCTAGCGGGAGGACGTACGAGCAGTACTTC	CASSPPSGRTYEQYF
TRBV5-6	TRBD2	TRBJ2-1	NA	TGTGCCAGCAGCCCACCCCCGACTAGCGGGAGGTTCTACAATGAGCAGTTCTTC	CASSPPPTSGRFYNEQFF
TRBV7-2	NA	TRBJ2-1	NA	TGTGCCAGCAGCCACGTACAGGGAGGCCCCTACAATGAGCAGTTCTTC	CASSHVQGGPYNEQFF
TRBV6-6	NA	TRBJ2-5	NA	TGTGCCAGCAGATACAGTAGCGAGACCCAGTACTTC	CASRYSSETQYF
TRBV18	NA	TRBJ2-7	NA	TGTGCCAGCTCATCACCTCAGGGCTTGAAGGAGCAGTACTTC	CASSSPQGLKEQYF
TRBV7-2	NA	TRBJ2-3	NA	TGTGCCAGCAGCTTCCCAAACGCAGATACGCAGTATTTT	CASSFPNADTQYF
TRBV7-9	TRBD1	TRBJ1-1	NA	TGTGCCAGCAGCTTTCCCGGGACAGTCGAAGCTTTCTTT	CASSFPGTVEAFF
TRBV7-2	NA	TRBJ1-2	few	TGTGCCAGCAGCTTAGTGGAGGGATCCAGCTATGGCTACACCTTC	CASSLVEGSSYGYTF
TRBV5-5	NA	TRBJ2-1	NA	TGTGCCAGCAGCTTGGAAGCCTCCTACAATGAGCAGTTCTTC	CASSLEASYNEQFF
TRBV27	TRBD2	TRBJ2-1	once	TGTGCCAGCAGTTTATACATAGCGGGAGGGCCAAATGAGCAGTTCTTC	CASSLYIAGGPNEQFF
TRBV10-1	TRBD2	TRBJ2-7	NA	TGCGCCAGCAGTGAGTCCCCGGGAGGGCCCCACGAGCAGTACTTC	CASSESPGGPHEQYF
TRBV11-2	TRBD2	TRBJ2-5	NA	TGTGCCAGCAGCCCCATAGCGGGACAAGAGACCCAGTACTTC	CASSPIAGQETQYF
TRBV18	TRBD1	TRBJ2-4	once	TGTGCCAGCTCACCCACAGGGGCGCTAGCCAAAAACATTCAGTACTTC	CASSPTGALAKNIQYF
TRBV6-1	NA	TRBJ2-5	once	TGTGCCAGCAGTATTTCCACAGGGTACGAGACCCAGTACTTC	CASSISTGYETQYF
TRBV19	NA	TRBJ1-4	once	TGTGCCAGTAGTACAACAGGGTTCGATGAAAAACTGTTTTTT	CASSTTGFDEKLFF
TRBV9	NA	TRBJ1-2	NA	TGTGCCAGCAGCGGGACCTTTCTTACCAGGGGCCGGTATGGCTACACCTTC	CASSGTFLTRGRYGYTF
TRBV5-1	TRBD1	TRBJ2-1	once	TGCGCCAGCAACGTACGGACAGGGTTCGACAATGAGCAGTTCTTC	CASNVRTGFDNEQFF
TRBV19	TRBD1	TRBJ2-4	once	TGTGCCAGTAGCCCGGGACAGGCCATCAAAAACATTCAGTACTTC	CASSPGQAIKNIQYF
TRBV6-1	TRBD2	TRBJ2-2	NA	TGTGCCAGCAGTGTAGCGGGCAGCACCGGGGAGCTGTTTTTT	CASSVAGSTGELFF
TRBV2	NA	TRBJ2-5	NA	TGTGCCAGCCAAGTTCAAGAGACCCAGTACTTC	CASQVQETQYF
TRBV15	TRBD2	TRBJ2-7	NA	TGTGCCACCAGCAGGTGGGGTGGACTAGCGGGAAACGAGCAGTACTTC	CATSRWGGLAGNEQYF